This T cell receptor beta chain appears in the sequencing data of a study of cytomegalovirus exposure and HLA in healthy donors. Study details: Unique TCR beta sequences numbering approximately 120 million came from roughly 180 million T cells in an earlier analysis. Findings and caveats of the study: As immune exposure information, only CMV serostatus was available. Cytomegalovirus-associated TCR beta chains were listed, numbering 150 to 200.

The PCR had 60 Vbeta and 13 Jbeta primers. Produced via immunoSEQ multiplex PCR; TCRdb's table is partial and in-frame only. In the table there are roughly 180,000 clones, 84% of which are singletons. The CDR3 runs 12 residues. The V end lost 4 bases, the J end lost 3 bases, and 10 bases lay between the germline ends. CDR1 is SQVTM, CDR2 ANQGSEA, per germline. A note on this clone: What it recognizes is unknown.

The chain links TRBV29-1 to TRBJ2-7, with D possibly matching TRBD1 (6 bases). The sequenced material came from PBMCs. This receptor was obtained from a man younger than 35 in good health and CMV-seronegative. CDR3 nucleotide sequence: TGCAGCGTTGGGGGGCAAAGCTACGAGCAGTACTTC. This encodes CSVGGQSYEQYF.